This entry concerns a single TCR beta chain. This entry is derived from a study of cytomegalovirus exposure and HLA in healthy donors. Vbeta (60) and Jbeta (13) primers were used in the PCR. The assay was immunoSEQ multiplex PCR, and TCRdb's table has in-frame clones only and misses some. This sample has tens of thousands of clones; more than 60% occur once, and the top ten carry roughly 15%. This clonotype originated in a male donor in good health and CMV-seropositive. Sequencing was performed on PBMCs.

CDR3 region: CASSLLPQGGTEAFF. In DNA, the CDR3 is TGTGCCAGCAGCCTCCTACCCCAGGGTGGGACTGAAGCTTTCTTT. The V call is TRBV2, the J call TRBJ1-1; TRBD1 is a possible D gene (5 bases). Germline V CDR1 and CDR2: SNHLY, FYNNEI. V was trimmed by 6 bases and J by 5 bases, leaving 19 bases between them. The CDR3 is 15 residues long. The full variable domain, rest sourced from reference TRBV2 and TRBJ1-1, is EPEVTQTPSHQVTQMGQEVILRCVPISNHLYFYWYRQILGQKVEFLVSFYNNEISEKSEIFDDQFSVERPDGSNFTLKIRSTKLEDSAMYFCASSLLPQGGTEAFFGQGTRLTVV.